These 30 T cell receptor beta chains share one sample of origin, sequenced in a study of T cells in Graves' hyperthyroidism and ophthalmopathy. Amplification of TCR beta CDR3 regions was performed using RNA transcripts as template. TCR CDR3 underwent first-round RT-PCR with the HTBI primer set. In TCRdb, the multiplex PCR reads were re-called with MiXCR into one record per CDR3 protein. This table holds under 700,000 distinct CDR3 sequences, around 15% found once. The material sequenced was blood. These receptor sequences come from a woman between 18 and 29 years old with Graves' hyperthyroidism.

In this sample, this clonotype turned up many times. CDR3 protein: CASVTGGWNTEAFF. Here the CDR3 DNA reads TGTGCCAGCGTGACAGGGGGCTGGAACACTGAAGCTTTCTTT. The chain is built from TRBV28 and TRBJ1-1; 10 positions agree with TRBD1. The CDR3 spans 14 residues. Germline trimming cut 8 bases from V and 1 base from J; bases unmatched to any gene: 4. Germline V CDR1 and CDR2: MDHEN, SYDVKM.

The rearrangement uses TRBV13 and TRBJ1-5, with 8 bases identical to TRBD1. The CDR3 totals 15 residues. In germline, CDR1 is PRHDT, CDR2 FYEKMQ (reference sequence). Unmatched junction bases numbered 7, after V lost 5 bases and J lost 4 bases. The CDR3 DNA sequence: TGTGCCAGCAGCGTCAGTGACAGGGGTAATCAGCCCCAGCATTTT. It codes for CASSVSDRGNQPQHF. The full variable domain, completed using reference TRBV13 and TRBJ1-5, is AAGVIQSPRHLIKEKRETATLKCYPIPRHDTVYWYQQGPGQDPQFLISFYEKMQSDKGSIPDRFSAQQFSDYHSELNMSSLELGDSALYFCASSVSDRGNQPQHFGDGTRLSIL.

At least ten counts were recorded for this clonotype. The rearrangement links TRBV20-1 to TRBJ2-3; 8 nucleotides agree with TRBD2. Looked up from germline, CDR1 is DFQATT and CDR2 is SNEGSKA (reference sequence). The CDR3 is 15 amino acids. The V segment lost 6 bases and the J segment 4 bases; nucleotides outside the gene matches: 12. Here the CDR3 reads CSAGGRGAVADTQYF. CDR3 nucleotides: TGCAGTGCAGGAGGGCGGGGGGCGGTTGCAGATACGCAGTATTTT.

This rearrangement joins TRBV6-1 to TRBJ2-2, with D possibly being TRBD1 or TRBD2 (5 bases each). Between the trimmed V and J ends, which lost 7 bases and 14 bases, there was a span of 20 bases. CDR1 MNHNS and CDR2 SASEGT come from the germline V gene. This CDR3 is 13 amino acids long. The CDR3 sequence: CASTGILNGGLFF. DNA for the CDR3: TGTGCCAGCACGGGGATCCTTAATGGGGGACTGTTTTTT.

The V and J genes are TRBV11-3 and TRBJ2-3; D is perhaps TRBD1 or TRBD2 (6 bases each). Between the trimmed V and J ends, which lost 5 bases and 3 bases, there was a span of 15 bases. CDR1 is SGHNT and CDR2 is YENEEA in the germline V gene. The CDR3 covers 15 residues. CDR3 in DNA: TGTGCCAGCAGCCTTCGGGGGCGGTGGACAGATACGCAGTATTTT. Its translation: CASSLRGRWTDTQYF.

The rearrangement links TRBV20-1 to TRBJ2-3, with 14 bases aligning to TRBD2. The CDR3 totals 17 residues. J gave up 3 bases and V 4 bases, and 9 bases lay outside the gene matches. CDR1 and CDR2 (germline): DFQATT, SNEGSKA (reference sequence). Here the CDR3 DNA reads TGCAGTGCTATAGGGGGACTAGCGGGAGAGGGGACAGATACGCAGTATTTT. This codes for CSAIGGLAGEGTDTQYF.

This clonotype was seen many times. J is TRBJ1-5 and V is TRBV7-2, with 7 positions matching TRBD1. The V segment lost 5 bases and the J segment 3 bases; nucleotides outside the gene matches: 4. CDR1 is SGHTA and CDR2 is FQGNSA in the germline V gene. This CDR3 is 14 amino acids long. CDR3 sequence (DNA): TGTGCCAGCAGCGAGGACAGGCTCAATCAGCCCCAGCATTTT. This sequence encodes CASSEDRLNQPQHF.

This clonotype was detected only a few times. The V and J genes are TRBV12-3 or TRBV12-4 and TRBJ2-5; D uncertain. The CDR3 totals 13 residues. The V end was cut by 2 bases, the J end by 5 bases, with 9 bases between. The CDR3 region is CASSLLRMETQYF. The CDR3 nucleotides read TGTGCCAGCAGTTTATTGCGTATGGAGACCCAGTACTTC.

The chain has TRBV12-3 or TRBV12-4 and TRBJ2-2; the D gene could be TRBD1 or TRBD2 (5 bases each). The CDR3 is 13 amino acids. Trimming pared 8 bases from V and 6 bases from J, leaving 13 bases between. CDR3 nucleotides: TGTGCCAGCCGACAACTAGGGGCCGGGGAGCTGTTTTTT. Translation: CASRQLGAGELFF.

This clonotype was observed a few times. The chain recombines TRBV7-6 with TRBJ1-1; D remains unclear. CDR3 size: 16 residues. The V end lost 2 bases, the J end lost 0 bases, and 13 bases lay between the germline ends. The germline V gene encodes CDR1 SGHVS and CDR2 FNYEAQ. CDR3 nucleotides: TGTGCCAGCAGCTTACAGCCCGGGCTAATGAACACTGAAGCTTTCTTT. Its translation is CASSLQPGLMNTEAFF.

The table lists this clonotype with many counts. The chain employs TRBV11-2 and TRBJ2-5; D tentatively reads TRBD1 or TRBD2 (5 bases each). V lost 1 base to trimming and J lost 5 bases, with 17 bases between them. The CDR3 contains 16 residues. Germline values: CDR1 SGHAT, CDR2 FQNNGV. CDR3 DNA sequence: TGTGCCAGCAGCTTAGCTTACGGGGCGGTGGACGAGACCCAGTACTTC. This encodes CASSLAYGAVDETQYF.

This clonotype was seen ten or more times. This chain links TRBV5-6 with TRBJ1-1; D may be TRBD1 (6 bases). With 3 bases removed from V and 0 bases from J, the gap between germline ends came to 12 bases. Germline V lookup: CDR1 SGHDT, CDR2 YYEEEE. This CDR3 spans 15 amino acids. This chain's CDR3 is CASSYDRILNTEAFF. CDR3 nucleotide sequence: TGTGCCAGCAGCTACGACAGGATATTGAACACTGAAGCTTTCTTT.

The rearrangement uses TRBV6-2 or TRBV6-3 and TRBJ2-3; 8 bases map to TRBD2. V shed 4 bases and J 4 bases; nucleotides not matched to a gene: 7. The CDR3 covers 15 residues. Per germline, CDR1 MNHEY and CDR2 SVGEGT. In DNA form, the CDR3 reads TGTGCCAGCAGTTGCTCCTCGGGGGGGCCAGATACGCAGTATTTT. Translated: CASSCSSGGPDTQYF.

The chain joins TRBV4-3 to TRBJ1-1; D call uncertain. The CDR3 has 14 residues. Trimming left V 0 bases short and J 1 base short, with 6 bases between. Germline loops: CDR1 LGHNA, CDR2 YSLEER. CDR3: CASSQDPRNTEAFF. Written as DNA, the CDR3 is TGCGCCAGCAGCCAAGATCCAAGGAACACTGAAGCTTTCTTT.

The chain uses TRBV19 and TRBJ2-1, with D perhaps TRBD1 (6 bases). In germline, CDR1 is LNHDA, CDR2 SQIVND (reference sequence). V lost 3 bases to trimming and J lost 6 bases, with 12 bases between them. CDR3 size: 14 residues. CDR3 protein: CASSIGDRSNEQFF. CDR3 nucleotide sequence: TGTGCCAGTAGTATTGGTGACAGGAGCAATGAGCAGTTCTTC.

The gene calls are TRBV3-1 and TRBJ1-2, with D hard to call. This CDR3 has 13 residues. V was trimmed by 7 bases and J by 4 bases, leaving 13 bases between them. The germline CDR1 and CDR2 sequences are LGHDT and YNNKEL (reference sequence). The CDR3 is CASTHGQVYGYTF. CDR3 coding DNA: TGTGCCAGCACCCACGGGCAGGTCTATGGCTACACCTTC.

The chain is built from TRBV10-2 and TRBJ2-7; 9 nucleotides match TRBD1. This CDR3 is built from 13 residues. Trimming cost V 4 bases and J 5 bases; bases outside gene matches: 3. Germline V CDR1 and CDR2: WSHSY, SAAADI. In nucleotides, the CDR3 is TGCGCCAGCAGTGGGACAGGGGATCACGAGCAGTACTTC. Its protein product is CASSGTGDHEQYF.

This chain links TRBV11-2 with TRBJ2-7, with 9 bases that match TRBD2. The J segment lost 5 bases and the V segment lost 0 bases, leaving 5 bases of the junction unmatched. The CDR3 has 15 amino acids. Looked up from germline, CDR1 is SGHAT and CDR2 is FQNNGV. This CDR3 is CASSLEVGGRDEQYF. The CDR3 DNA follows: TGTGCCAGCAGCTTAGAGGTCGGCGGGAGGGACGAGCAGTACTTC.

The sample holds many counts of this clonotype. The chain joins TRBV6-1 to TRBJ1-1, with 7 nucleotides matching TRBD1. The CDR3 sequence is 15 residues long. Germline V gene lookup returns CDR1 MNHNS and CDR2 SASEGT. V lost 7 bases and J lost 1; bases outside the gene matches: 9. CDR3 nucleotide sequence: TGTGCCAGCAACCCCCGACAGGGACCGAACACTGAAGCTTTCTTT. Encoded protein: CASNPRQGPNTEAFF.

Ten or more counts support this clonotype. The V and J genes are TRBV6-1 and TRBJ2-5, with TRBD2 matching over 7 bases. CDR1 is MNHNS, CDR2 SASEGT, per germline. The length of the CDR3 is 10 residues. V shed 11 bases, J shed 5 bases, and the junction held 2 bases outside the gene matches. CDR3 nucleotides: TGTGCCCGAGCGGGGGAGACCCAGTACTTC. Its translation: CARAGETQYF.

This clonotype was seen many times. The chain joins TRBV7-8 to TRBJ1-2; tentative D call: TRBD1 (6 bases). CDR3 length equals 18 residues. Trimming stripped 4 bases from V and 2 bases from J, with 23 bases between. The germline CDR1 and CDR2 sequences are SGHVS and FQNEAQ. DNA of the CDR3: TGTGCCAGCAGCTCTATACGCAGGGGTGGCATGCCAAACTATGGCTACACCTTC. This sequence encodes CASSSIRRGGMPNYGYTF.

In this sample, this clonotype turned up a few times. This chain uses TRBV20-1 with TRBJ2-1; D is ambiguous. This CDR3 is 11 amino acids long. V was pared by 6 bases and J by 4 bases, with 7 bases between. Germline CDR1 is DFQATT and CDR2 is SNEGSKA (reference sequence). This CDR3 reads CSAPDYNEQFF. CDR3 bases: TGCAGTGCCCCGGATTACAATGAGCAGTTCTTC.

V usage is TRBV7-9 and J usage is TRBJ2-1, with TRBD1 matching over 8 bases. The CDR3 length is 16 residues. J was trimmed by 4 bases and V by 5 bases; bases with no gene match: 10. The germline V gene encodes CDR1 SEHNR and CDR2 FQNEAQ (reference sequence). The CDR3 DNA reads TGTGCCAGCAGCGGGCAGACAGGGGAATCTTACAATGAGCAGTTCTTC. It codes for CASSGQTGESYNEQFF.

This clonotype was counted many times. The V and J genes are TRBV2 and TRBJ1-2; D is unclear. The CDR3 contains 15 residues. CDR1 SNHLY and CDR2 FYNNEI come from the germline V gene. Trimming shortened V by 3 bases and J by 2 bases, and 13 bases separated the two germline ends. The CDR3 DNA follows: TGTGCCAGCAGTGATTTGGGGAGGAAGAACTATGGCTACACCTTC. Translating gives CASSDLGRKNYGYTF.

This clonotype was counted ten times or more. The rearrangement links TRBV3-1 to TRBJ2-1, with 8 bases fitting TRBD2. In germline, CDR1 is LGHDT, CDR2 YNNKEL (reference sequence). V shed 4 bases and J 6 bases; nucleotides not matched to a gene: 8. The CDR3 sequence is 15 residues long. The CDR3 protein is CASSPIAGNLNEQFF. CDR3 coding DNA: TGTGCCAGCAGCCCCATAGCGGGAAACCTCAATGAGCAGTTCTTC.

A word on this clonotype: A much larger clone differs by one base, so this may be a read error. The V call is TRBV20-1, the J call TRBJ2-7; D is unresolved. CDR3 length: 12 residues. CDR1 DFQATT and CDR2 SNEGSKA come from the germline V gene (reference sequence). CDR3 in amino acids: CSATGFSYKQYF. CDR3 DNA sequence: TGCAGTGCTACCGGGTTTAGCTACAAGCAGTACTTC.

The chain recombines TRBV15 with TRBJ2-3, with D possibly being TRBD1 (5 bases). The CDR3 has 16 amino acids. Trimming took off 1 base at V and 2 bases at J, with 13 bases between the two ends. CDR1 and CDR2 from the germline V gene are LNHNV and YYDKDF (reference sequence). This chain's CDR3 is CATSRGLQGYTDTQYF. In DNA form, the CDR3 reads TGTGCCACCAGCAGAGGTCTCCAGGGCTACACAGATACGCAGTATTTT.

This clonotype has a single count. This chain links TRBV19 with TRBJ1-5, with 8 bases that match TRBD1. The CDR3 extends over 14 amino acids. The junction had 5 bases not matched to a gene; V was cut back by 7 bases and J by 3 bases. Germline CDR1 is LNHDA and CDR2 is SQIVND (reference sequence). The CDR3 DNA is TGTGCCAGTAAGGACAGGGTCGACAATCAGCCCCAGCATTTT. Its protein is CASKDRVDNQPQHF.

The chain is built from TRBV20-1 and TRBJ2-1, with TRBD2 matching over 14 bases. CDR3 length equals 16 residues. Per germline, CDR1 DFQATT and CDR2 SNEGSKA (reference sequence). Trimming cost V 1 base and J 4 bases; bases outside gene matches: 3. In DNA form, the CDR3 reads TGCAGTGCTAGAGGCGGGACTAGCGGGGGTTACAATGAGCAGTTCTTC. Translating gives CSARGGTSGGYNEQFF.

This clonotype was recorded at least ten times. The chain uses TRBV7-2 and TRBJ2-3; D perhaps matches TRBD2 (7 bases). V lost 0 bases and J lost 0, with 10 bases in between. The CDR3 covers 16 residues. CDR1 and CDR2 from the germline V gene are SGHTA and FQGNSA. The CDR3 sequence is CASSLAAGTSTDTQYF. The DNA for the CDR3 is TGTGCCAGCAGCTTAGCAGCGGGGACAAGCACAGATACGCAGTATTTT.